The 25 T cell receptor beta chains reported below all come from one sample, sequenced in a study of T cells expressing NK-cell markers. TCRdb derives one entry per CDR3 protein from the 5' RACE reads, leaving out DNA. Its clone listing holds 500,000 to 700,000 distinct CDR3 sequences. Sequenced sample: blood T cells: a sorted CD56 or NKG2C T cell subset, CD4+ or CD8+ T cells, or bulk PBMC T cells (not recorded which). The receptor source for this set is a man between 18 and 29 years old in good health.

The V gene is TRBV20-1, the J gene TRBJ2-1. CDR3 length: 16 residues. Looked up from germline, CDR1 is DFQATT and CDR2 is SNEGSKA (reference sequence). CDR3 amino acids: CSARDLLGSAYNEQFF.

This sequence joins TRBV27 and TRBJ2-1; the TCRdb D gene call, TRBD1, has no DNA to confirm it. The CDR3 has 14 residues. Germline V gene data show CDR1 as MNHEY and CDR2 as SMNVEV (reference sequence). The CDR3 is CASSLSSTPGFLLF.

This chain joins TRBV11-3 and TRBJ2-3. Germline loops: CDR1 SGHNT, CDR2 YENEEA. The CDR3 has 14 residues. CDR3 sequence reads: CASSLSTFSDTQYF.

This chain joins TRBV24-1 and TRBJ2-3; the D call of TRBD2 rests on TCRdb alone, since no DNA is present to check it. CDR3 length equals 17 residues. Germline CDR1 is KGHDR and CDR2 is SFDVKD. The CDR3 spells CATSDLGTSGSGDTQYF.

The rearrangement uses TRBV4-1 and TRBJ1-2. CDR3 size: 14 residues. Germline V gene sequence: CDR1 MGHRA, CDR2 YSYEKL. CDR3: CASSQVIRNYGYTF.

The genes are TRBV7-6 and TRBJ2-1; TCRdb reports TRBD2, a call that lacks DNA to check it against. This CDR3 has 16 amino acids. Germline V gene sequence: CDR1 SGHVS, CDR2 FNYEAQ. CDR3 amino acids: CASSSLTSGRKDEQFF.

The rearrangement links TRBV11-2 to TRBJ2-1; checking the TCRdb D call of TRBD2 is not possible without DNA. Germline V gene data show CDR1 as SGHAT and CDR2 as FQNNGV. This CDR3 contains 14 residues. CDR3 sequence: CASSLEPFLNEQFF.

The V gene is TRBV3-1, the J gene TRBJ2-1. The CDR3 loop spans 15 amino acids. Germline V gene data show CDR1 as LGHDT and CDR2 as YNNKEL (reference sequence). CDR3 loop: CASSQRRDSYNEQFF.

The rearrangement joins TRBV29-1 to TRBJ2-7; the D gene TCRdb calls, TRBD1, cannot be checked with no DNA. Per germline, CDR1 SQVTM and CDR2 ANQGSEA. CDR3 length: 13 amino acids. CDR3 amino acids: CSVGGESRFEQYF.

The chain uses TRBV14 and TRBJ2-1; TCRdb's D call of TRBD2 is untestable without DNA. The germline V gene encodes CDR1 SGHDN and CDR2 FVKESK. The CDR3 has 15 amino acids. CDR3 protein: CASSEIGTIFNEQFF.

CDR3 loop: CSVEGAGGKNIQYF. The chain uses TRBV29-1 and TRBJ2-4; the D call from TCRdb, TRBD1, cannot be confirmed without DNA. CDR3 length: 14 amino acids. CDR1 is SQVTM and CDR2 is ANQGSEA in the germline V gene.

V gene TRBV9 combines with J gene TRBJ2-1; the TCRdb call, TRBD2, lacks DNA for checking. This CDR3 region has 16 residues. Germline V gives CDR1 SGDLS, CDR2 YYNGEE. The CDR3 sequence: CASSRRLREAYNEQFF.

The gene calls are TRBV5-6 and TRBJ1-6. The CDR3 contains 15 residues. Germline V gene sequence: CDR1 SGHDT, CDR2 YYEEEE. The CDR3 here is CASSHRWRGDSPLHF.

The chain recombines TRBV6-2 or TRBV6-3 with TRBJ2-2. The CDR3 length is 14 residues. Germline CDR1 MNHEY, CDR2 SVGEGT. The CDR3 sequence: CASSYSWGTGELFF.

The rearrangement joins TRBV7-3 to TRBJ2-1; lacking DNA, the TRBD2 call made by TCRdb goes unchecked. The CDR3 spans 16 residues. Germline V gene data show CDR1 as SGHTA and CDR2 as FQGTGA. The CDR3: CASSLHRRAPHNEQFF.

This chain links TRBV4-2 with TRBJ2-5; the TRBD2 assignment by TCRdb is unverifiable without DNA. The CDR3 sequence is 15 residues long. Germline CDR1 and CDR2: LGHNA and YNFKEQ. The CDR3 sequence: CASSFLGGLDETQYF.

J is TRBJ2-5 and V is TRBV6-1; there is no DNA to check the TCRdb D call of TRBD1. This CDR3 comprises 13 residues. Germline CDR1 reads MNHNS; CDR2 reads SASEGT. CDR3 in amino acids: CASSQGRGETQYF.

The genes are TRBV24-1 and TRBJ2-1. The germline CDR1 and CDR2 sequences are KGHDR and SFDVKD. CDR3 size: 11 residues. The CDR3: CATSDYNEQFF.

This chain joins TRBV5-1 and TRBJ2-3; TCRdb's D gene call, TRBD1, goes unchecked for lack of DNA. The CDR3 consists of 13 residues. Germline CDR1 is SGHRS and CDR2 is YFSETQ. This chain's CDR3 is CASLRDNTDTQYF.

The chain uses TRBV7-2 and TRBJ2-3; TCRdb reports TRBD2, a call that lacks DNA to check it against. This CDR3 has 13 residues. Per the germline V gene, CDR1 is SGHTA and CDR2 is FQGNSA. The chain's CDR3 is CASKREIADTQYF.

The gene calls are TRBV20-1 and TRBJ2-7; TCRdb picks TRBD2, but there is no DNA to check that call. This CDR3 has 16 residues. CDR1 and CDR2 (germline): DFQATT, SNEGSKA (reference sequence). The chain's CDR3 is CSSIRAGGIFWDEQYF.

This rearrangement joins TRBV27 to TRBJ2-7; the TCRdb D gene call, TRBD1, has no DNA to confirm it. CDR3 length: 15 amino acids. Germline loops: CDR1 MNHEY, CDR2 SMNVEV (reference sequence). The CDR3: CASSLAGRGLYEQYF.

V is TRBV12-3 or TRBV12-4 and J is TRBJ1-2. This CDR3 spans 14 amino acids. CDR3 sequence reads: CASSLTRTGYGYTF.

The J gene is TRBJ2-1, the V gene TRBV7-9; the TCRdb call, TRBD2, lacks DNA for checking. The CDR3 contains 18 residues. Germline V gives CDR1 SEHNR, CDR2 FQNEAQ (reference sequence). This CDR3 reads CASSLVFGTSGSSNEQFF.

The V and J genes are TRBV2 and TRBJ2-1; TCRdb gives TRBD2 as the D gene, but with no DNA this cannot be confirmed. The CDR3 consists of 14 residues. The germline V gene encodes CDR1 SNHLY and CDR2 FYNNEI. The CDR3 region is CASRASGLYNEQFF.